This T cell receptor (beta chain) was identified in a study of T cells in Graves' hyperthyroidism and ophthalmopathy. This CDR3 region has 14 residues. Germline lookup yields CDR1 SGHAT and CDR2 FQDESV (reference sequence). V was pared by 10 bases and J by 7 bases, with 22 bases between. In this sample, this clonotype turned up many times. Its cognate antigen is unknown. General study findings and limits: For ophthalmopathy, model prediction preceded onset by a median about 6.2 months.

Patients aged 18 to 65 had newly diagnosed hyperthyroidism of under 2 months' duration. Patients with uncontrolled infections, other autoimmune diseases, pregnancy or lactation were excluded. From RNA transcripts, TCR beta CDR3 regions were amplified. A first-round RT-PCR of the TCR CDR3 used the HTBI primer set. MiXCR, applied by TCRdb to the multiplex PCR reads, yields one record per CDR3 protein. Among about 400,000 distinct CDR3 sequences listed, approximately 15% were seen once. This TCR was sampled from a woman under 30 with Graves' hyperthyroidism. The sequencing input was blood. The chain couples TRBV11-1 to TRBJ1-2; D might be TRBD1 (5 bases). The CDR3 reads CATQPGDPGFGYTF. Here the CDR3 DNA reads TGTGCCACGCAACCGGGGGACCCCGGATTTGGCTACACCTTC.